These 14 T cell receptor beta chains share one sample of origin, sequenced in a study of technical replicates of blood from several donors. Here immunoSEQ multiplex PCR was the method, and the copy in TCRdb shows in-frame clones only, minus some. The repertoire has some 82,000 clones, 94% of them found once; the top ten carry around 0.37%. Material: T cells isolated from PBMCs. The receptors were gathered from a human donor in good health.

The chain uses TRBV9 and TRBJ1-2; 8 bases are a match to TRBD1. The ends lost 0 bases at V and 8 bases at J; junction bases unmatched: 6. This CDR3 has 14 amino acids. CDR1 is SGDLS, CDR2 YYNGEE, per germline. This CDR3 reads CASSVGQGASGYTF. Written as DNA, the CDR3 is TGTGCCAGCAGCGTAGGGCAGGGGGCTAGCGGCTACACCTTC.

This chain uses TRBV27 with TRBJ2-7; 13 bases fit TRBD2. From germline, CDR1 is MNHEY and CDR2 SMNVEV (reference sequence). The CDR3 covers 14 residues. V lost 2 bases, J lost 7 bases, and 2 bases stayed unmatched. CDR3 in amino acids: CASSLRLAGGEQYF. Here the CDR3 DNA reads TGTGCCAGCAGTTTAAGACTAGCGGGAGGTGAGCAGTACTTC.

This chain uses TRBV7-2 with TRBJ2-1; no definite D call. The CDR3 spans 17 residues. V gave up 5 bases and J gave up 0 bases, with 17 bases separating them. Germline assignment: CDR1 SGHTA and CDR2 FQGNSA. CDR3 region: CASSALLAVSSYNEQFF. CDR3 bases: TGTGCCAGCAGCGCTCTACTTGCGGTGAGCTCCTACAATGAGCAGTTCTTC.

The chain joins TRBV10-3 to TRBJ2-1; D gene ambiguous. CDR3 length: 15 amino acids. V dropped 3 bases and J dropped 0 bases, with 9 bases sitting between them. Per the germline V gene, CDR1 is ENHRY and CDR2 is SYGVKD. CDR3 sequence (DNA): TGTGCCATCAGTGAACGGTTTGACTCCTACAATGAGCAGTTCTTC. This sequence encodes CAISERFDSYNEQFF.

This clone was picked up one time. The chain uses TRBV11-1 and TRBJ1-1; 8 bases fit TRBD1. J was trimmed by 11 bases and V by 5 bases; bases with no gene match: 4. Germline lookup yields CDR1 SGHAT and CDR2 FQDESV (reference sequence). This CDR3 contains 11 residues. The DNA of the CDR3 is TGTGCCAGCAGCCCAGGGGGCGAGGCTTTCTTT. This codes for CASSPGGEAFF.

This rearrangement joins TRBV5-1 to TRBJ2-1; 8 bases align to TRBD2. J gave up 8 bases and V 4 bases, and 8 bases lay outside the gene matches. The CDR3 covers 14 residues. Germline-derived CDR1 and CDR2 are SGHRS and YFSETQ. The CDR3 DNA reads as TGCGCCAGCAGCCCCTACGGGAGGGACGATGAGCAGTTCTTC. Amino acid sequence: CASSPYGRDDEQFF.

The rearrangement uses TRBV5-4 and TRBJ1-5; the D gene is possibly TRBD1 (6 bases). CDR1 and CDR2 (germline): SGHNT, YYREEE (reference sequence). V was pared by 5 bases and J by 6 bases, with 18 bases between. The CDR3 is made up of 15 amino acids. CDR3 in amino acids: CASSVGAGAGQPQHF. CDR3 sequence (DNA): TGTGCCAGCAGTGTGGGGGCGGGGGCTGGTCAGCCCCAGCATTTT. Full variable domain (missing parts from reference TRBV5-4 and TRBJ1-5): ETGVTQSPTHLIKTRGQQVTLRCSSQSGHNTVSWYQQALGQGPQFIFQYYREEENGRGNFPPRFSGLQFPNYSSELNVNALELDDSALYLCASSVGAGAGQPQHFGDGTRLSIL.

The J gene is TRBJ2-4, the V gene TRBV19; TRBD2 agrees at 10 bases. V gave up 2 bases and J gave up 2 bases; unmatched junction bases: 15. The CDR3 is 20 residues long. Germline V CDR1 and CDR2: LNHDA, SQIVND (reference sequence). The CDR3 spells CASSISATALAGTPKNIQYF. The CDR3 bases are TGTGCCAGTAGTATATCCGCGACGGCACTAGCGGGGACCCCCAAAAACATTCAGTACTTC.

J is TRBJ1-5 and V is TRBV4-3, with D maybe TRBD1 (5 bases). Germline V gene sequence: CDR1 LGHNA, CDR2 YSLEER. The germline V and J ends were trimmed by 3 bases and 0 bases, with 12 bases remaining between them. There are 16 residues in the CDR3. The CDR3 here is CASSQWGLNSNQPQHF. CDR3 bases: TGCGCCAGCAGCCAGTGGGGACTGAATAGCAATCAGCCCCAGCATTTT.

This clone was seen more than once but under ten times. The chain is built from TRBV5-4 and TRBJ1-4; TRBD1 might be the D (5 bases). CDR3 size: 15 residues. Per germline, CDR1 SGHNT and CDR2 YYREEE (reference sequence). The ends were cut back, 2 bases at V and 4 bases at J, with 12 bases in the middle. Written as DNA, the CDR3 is TGTGCCAGCAGCTTATTGGGGCAGGGTAATGAAAAACTGTTTTTT. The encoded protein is CASSLLGQGNEKLFF.

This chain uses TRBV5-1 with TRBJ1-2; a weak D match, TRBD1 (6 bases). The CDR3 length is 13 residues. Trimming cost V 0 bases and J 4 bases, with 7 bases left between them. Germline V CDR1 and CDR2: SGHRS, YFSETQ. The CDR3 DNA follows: TGCGCCAGCAGCTTGGGGACAGTCTATGGCTACACCTTC. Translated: CASSLGTVYGYTF.

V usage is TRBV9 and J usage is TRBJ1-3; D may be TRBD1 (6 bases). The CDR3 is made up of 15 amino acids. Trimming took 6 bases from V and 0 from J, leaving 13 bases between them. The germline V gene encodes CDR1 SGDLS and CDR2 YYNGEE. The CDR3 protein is CASNRQGLSGNTIYF. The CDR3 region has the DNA TGTGCCAGCAACCGCCAGGGGCTCTCTGGAAACACCATATATTTT.

The CDR3: CASSFGGPPDYEQYF. The CDR3 region has the DNA TGTGCCAGCAGCTTTGGAGGACCCCCGGACTACGAGCAGTACTTC. The rearrangement uses TRBV5-8 and TRBJ2-7; D might be TRBD2 (5 bases). Germline loops: CDR1 SGHTS, CDR2 YDEGEE. Trimming shortened V by 2 bases and J by 3 bases, and 15 bases separated the two germline ends. The CDR3 runs to 15 residues.

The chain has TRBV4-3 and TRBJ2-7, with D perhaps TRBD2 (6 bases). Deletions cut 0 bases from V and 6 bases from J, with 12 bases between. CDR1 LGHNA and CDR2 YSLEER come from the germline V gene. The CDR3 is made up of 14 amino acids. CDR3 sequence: CASSQDPAGGEQYF. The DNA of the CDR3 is TGCGCCAGCAGCCAAGATCCAGCGGGCGGCGAGCAGTACTTC.